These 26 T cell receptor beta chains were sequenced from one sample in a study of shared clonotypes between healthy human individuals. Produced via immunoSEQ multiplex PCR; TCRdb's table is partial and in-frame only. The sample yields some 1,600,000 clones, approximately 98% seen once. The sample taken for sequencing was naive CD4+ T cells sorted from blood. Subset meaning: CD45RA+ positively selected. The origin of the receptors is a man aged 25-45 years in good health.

The CDR3 bases are TGTGCCAGCAGCCAAACGTCAACCCAGTACTTC. This sequence encodes CASSQTSTQYF. The V gene is TRBV14, the J gene TRBJ2-5, with D uncertain. V lost 2 bases, J lost 8 bases, and 6 bases lay in between. This CDR3 comprises 11 residues. Germline V gene sequence: CDR1 SGHDN, CDR2 FVKESK.

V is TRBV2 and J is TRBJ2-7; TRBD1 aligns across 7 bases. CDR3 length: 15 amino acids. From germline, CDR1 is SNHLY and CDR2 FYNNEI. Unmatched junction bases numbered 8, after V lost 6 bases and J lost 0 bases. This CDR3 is CASRLRGQSSYEQYF. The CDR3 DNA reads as TGTGCCAGCAGGCTTAGGGGACAGAGCTCCTACGAGCAGTACTTC.

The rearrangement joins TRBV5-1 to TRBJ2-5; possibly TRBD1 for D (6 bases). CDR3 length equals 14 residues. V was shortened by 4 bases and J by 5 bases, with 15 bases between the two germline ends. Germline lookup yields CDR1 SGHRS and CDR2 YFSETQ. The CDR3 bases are TGCGCCAGCAGCCCTTTACAGGGACGGGAGACCCAGTACTTC. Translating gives CASSPLQGRETQYF. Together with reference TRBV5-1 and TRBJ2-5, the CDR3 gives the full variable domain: KAGVTQTPRYLIKTRGQQVTLSCSPISGHRSVSWYQQTPGQGLQFLFEYFSETQRNKGNFPGRFSGRQFSNSRSEMNVSTLELGDSALYLCASSPLQGRETQYFGPGTRLLVL.

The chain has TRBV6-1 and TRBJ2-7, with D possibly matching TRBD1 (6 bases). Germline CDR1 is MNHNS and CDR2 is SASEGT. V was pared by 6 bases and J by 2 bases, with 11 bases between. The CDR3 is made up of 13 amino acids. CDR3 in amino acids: CASSRQAPYEQYF. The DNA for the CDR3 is TGTGCCAGCAGCCGACAGGCGCCCTACGAGCAGTACTTC.

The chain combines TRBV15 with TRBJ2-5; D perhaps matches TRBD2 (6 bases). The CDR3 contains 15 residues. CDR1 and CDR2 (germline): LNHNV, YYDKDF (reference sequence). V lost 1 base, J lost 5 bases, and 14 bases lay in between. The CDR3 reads CATSRVQREYETQYF. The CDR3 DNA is TGTGCCACCAGCAGAGTCCAACGGGAGTATGAGACCCAGTACTTC.

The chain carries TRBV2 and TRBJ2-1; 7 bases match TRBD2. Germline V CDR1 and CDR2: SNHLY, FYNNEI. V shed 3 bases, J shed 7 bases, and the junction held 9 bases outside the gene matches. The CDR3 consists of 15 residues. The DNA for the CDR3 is TGTGCCAGCAGTGAGAGATCGGGAGGCGTTAATGAGCAGTTCTTC. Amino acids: CASSERSGGVNEQFF.

CDR3 sequence: CASSPSGAPEAFF. The CDR3, as DNA: TGTGCCAGCTCACCGTCAGGGGCTCCTGAAGCTTTCTTT. V and J are TRBV18 and TRBJ1-1; D is perhaps TRBD1 (6 bases). This CDR3 comprises 13 residues. Trimming left V 3 bases short and J 6 bases short, with 11 bases between. Germline CDR1 is KGHSH and CDR2 is LQKENI.

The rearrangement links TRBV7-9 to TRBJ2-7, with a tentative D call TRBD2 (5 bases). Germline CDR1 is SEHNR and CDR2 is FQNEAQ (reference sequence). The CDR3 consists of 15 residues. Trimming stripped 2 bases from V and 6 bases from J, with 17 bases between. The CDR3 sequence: CASSLQVAGKVEQYF. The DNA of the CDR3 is TGTGCCAGCAGCTTACAAGTAGCCGGGAAAGTCGAGCAGTACTTC. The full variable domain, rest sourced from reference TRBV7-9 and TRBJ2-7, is DTGVSQNPRHKITKRGQNVTFRCDPISEHNRLYWYRQTLGQGPEFLTYFQNEAQLEKSRLLSDRFSAERPKGSFSTLEIQRTEQGDSAMYLCASSLQVAGKVEQYFGPGTRLTVT.

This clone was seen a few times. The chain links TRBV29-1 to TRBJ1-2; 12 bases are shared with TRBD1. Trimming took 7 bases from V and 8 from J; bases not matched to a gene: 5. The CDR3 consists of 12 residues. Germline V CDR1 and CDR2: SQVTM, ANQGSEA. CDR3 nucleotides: TGCAGCGCCGGTGGGACAGGGGGCGGCTACACCTTC. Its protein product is CSAGGTGGGYTF.

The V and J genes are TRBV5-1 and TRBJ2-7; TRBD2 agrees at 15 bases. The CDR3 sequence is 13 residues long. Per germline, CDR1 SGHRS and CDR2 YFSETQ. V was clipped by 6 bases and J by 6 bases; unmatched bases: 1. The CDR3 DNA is TGCGCCAGCACGGGACTAGCGGGAGGCGAGCAGTACTTC. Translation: CASTGLAGGEQYF.

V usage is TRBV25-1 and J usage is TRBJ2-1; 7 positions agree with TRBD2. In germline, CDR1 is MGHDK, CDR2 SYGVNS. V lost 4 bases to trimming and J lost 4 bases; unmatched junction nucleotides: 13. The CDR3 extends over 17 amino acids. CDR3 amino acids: CASSVPRYGGSYNEQFF. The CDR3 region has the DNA TGTGCCAGCAGTGTCCCGAGGTATGGCGGGAGTTACAATGAGCAGTTCTTC.

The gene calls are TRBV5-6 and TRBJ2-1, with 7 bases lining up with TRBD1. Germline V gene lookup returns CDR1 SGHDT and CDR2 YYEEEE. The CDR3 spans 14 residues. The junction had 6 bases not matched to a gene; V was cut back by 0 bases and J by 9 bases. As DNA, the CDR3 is TGTGCCAGCAGCTTGGGACAGGGTCATCGTGAGCAGTTCTTC. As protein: CASSLGQGHREQFF.

The CDR3, as DNA: TGTGCCAGCAGTGAACCGGACAGGGGCTATGGCTACACCTTC. The encoded protein is CASSEPDRGYGYTF. The chain has TRBV25-1 and TRBJ1-2; 9 bases match TRBD1. The junction had 2 bases not matched to a gene; V was cut back by 2 bases and J by 4 bases. Germline V lookup: CDR1 MGHDK, CDR2 SYGVNS. The CDR3 runs to 14 residues.

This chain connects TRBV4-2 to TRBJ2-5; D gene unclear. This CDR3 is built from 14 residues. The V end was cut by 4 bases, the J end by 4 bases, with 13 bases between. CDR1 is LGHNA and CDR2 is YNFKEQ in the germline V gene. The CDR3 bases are TGTGCCAGCAGCCCAGCCGCCGGTCCAGAGACCCAGTACTTC. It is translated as CASSPAAGPETQYF.

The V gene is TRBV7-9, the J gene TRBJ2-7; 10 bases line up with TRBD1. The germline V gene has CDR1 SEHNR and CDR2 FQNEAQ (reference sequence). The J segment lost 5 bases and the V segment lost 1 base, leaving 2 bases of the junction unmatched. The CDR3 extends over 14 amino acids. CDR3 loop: CASSLGGQGNEQYF. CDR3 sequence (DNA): TGTGCCAGCAGCTTAGGGGGACAGGGGAACGAGCAGTACTTC.

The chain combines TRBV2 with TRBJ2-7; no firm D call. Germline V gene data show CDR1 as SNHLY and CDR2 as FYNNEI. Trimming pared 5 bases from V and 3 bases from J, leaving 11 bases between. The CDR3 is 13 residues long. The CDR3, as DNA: TGTGCCAGCAGTCGGACGGCTGACTACGAGCAGTACTTC. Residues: CASSRTADYEQYF.

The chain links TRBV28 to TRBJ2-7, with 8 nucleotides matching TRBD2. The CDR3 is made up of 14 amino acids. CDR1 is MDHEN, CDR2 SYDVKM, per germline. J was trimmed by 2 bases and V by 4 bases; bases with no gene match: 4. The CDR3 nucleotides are TGTGCCAGCAGTTCCGGGACTAGGCCCTACGAGCAGTACTTC. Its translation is CASSSGTRPYEQYF.

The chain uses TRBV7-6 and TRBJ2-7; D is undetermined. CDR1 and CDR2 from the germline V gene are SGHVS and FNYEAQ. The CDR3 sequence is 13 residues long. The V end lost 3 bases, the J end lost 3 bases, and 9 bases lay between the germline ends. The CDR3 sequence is CASSFGVGYEQYF. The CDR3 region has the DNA TGTGCCAGCAGCTTTGGGGTGGGCTACGAGCAGTACTTC.

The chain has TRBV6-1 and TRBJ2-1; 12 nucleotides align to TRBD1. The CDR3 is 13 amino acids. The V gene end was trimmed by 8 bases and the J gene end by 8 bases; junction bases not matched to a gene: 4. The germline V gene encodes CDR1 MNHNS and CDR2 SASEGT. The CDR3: CASPRDRGHEQFF. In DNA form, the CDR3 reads TGTGCCAGCCCCCGGGACAGGGGGCATGAGCAGTTCTTC.

The CDR3 loop reads CASSPLSGAGGPDTQYF. The CDR3 nucleotides read TGTGCCAGCTCACCACTAAGCGGAGCGGGGGGCCCAGATACGCAGTATTTT. The rearrangement uses TRBV18 and TRBJ2-3; the match to TRBD2 covers 9 bases. Germline assignment: CDR1 KGHSH and CDR2 LQKENI. The CDR3 length is 17 residues. V was pared by 1 base and J by 4 bases, with 9 bases of the junction left unmatched.

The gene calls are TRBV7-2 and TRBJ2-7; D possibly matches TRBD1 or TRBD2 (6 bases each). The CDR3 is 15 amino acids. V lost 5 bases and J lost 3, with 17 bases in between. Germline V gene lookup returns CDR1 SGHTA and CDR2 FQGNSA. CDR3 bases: TGTGCCAGCAGCCGAGAGGGGGGTAGCAGCTACGAGCAGTACTTC. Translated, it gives CASSREGGSSYEQYF.

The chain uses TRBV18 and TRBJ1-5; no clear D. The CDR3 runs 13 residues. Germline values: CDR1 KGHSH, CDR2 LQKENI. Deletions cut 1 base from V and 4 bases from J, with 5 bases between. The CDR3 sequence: CASSPRTNQPQHF. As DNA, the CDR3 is TGTGCCAGCTCACCACGGACGAATCAGCCCCAGCATTTT.

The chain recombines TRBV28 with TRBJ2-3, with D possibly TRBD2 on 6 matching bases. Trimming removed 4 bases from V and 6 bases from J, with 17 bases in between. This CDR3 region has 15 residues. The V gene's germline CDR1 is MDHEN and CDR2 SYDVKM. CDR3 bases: TGTGCCAGCAGTTCCCGACGGACGGGGGTGGATACGCAGTATTTT. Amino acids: CASSSRRTGVDTQYF.

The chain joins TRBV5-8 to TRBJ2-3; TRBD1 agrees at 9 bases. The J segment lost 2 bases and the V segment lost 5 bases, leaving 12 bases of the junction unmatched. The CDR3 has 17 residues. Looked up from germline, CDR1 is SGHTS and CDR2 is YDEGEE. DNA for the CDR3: TGTGCCAGCAGACTCGGAGTGGGGACAGGGCTCACAGATACGCAGTATTTT. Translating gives CASRLGVGTGLTDTQYF.

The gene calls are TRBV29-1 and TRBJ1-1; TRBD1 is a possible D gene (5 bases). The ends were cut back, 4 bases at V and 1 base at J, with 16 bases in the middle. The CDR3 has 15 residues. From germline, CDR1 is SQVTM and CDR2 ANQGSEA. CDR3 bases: TGCAGCGTTGTTCGCACCGGGACGGCGAACACTGAAGCTTTCTTT. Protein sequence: CSVVRTGTANTEAFF.

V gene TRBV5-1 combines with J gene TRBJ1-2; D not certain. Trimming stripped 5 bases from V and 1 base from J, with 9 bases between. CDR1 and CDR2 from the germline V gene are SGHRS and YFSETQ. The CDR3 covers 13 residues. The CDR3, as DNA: TGCGCCAGCAGGGTGGGGTATAACTATGGCTACACCTTC. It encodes CASRVGYNYGYTF. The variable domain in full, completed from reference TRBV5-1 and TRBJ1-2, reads KAGVTQTPRYLIKTRGQQVTLSCSPISGHRSVSWYQQTPGQGLQFLFEYFSETQRNKGNFPGRFSGRQFSNSRSEMNVSTLELGDSALYLCASRVGYNYGYTFGSGTRLTVV.